The 2 T cell receptor beta chains presented below share a single source sample, sequenced in a study of multiple sclerosis patients with progressive multifocal leukoencephalopathy. Sequencing was performed with immunoSEQ multiplex PCR; in TCRdb, only in-frame clones are kept and a portion is missing. Of approximately 28,000 clones listed, roughly 87% are singletons. The time point denotes: time of PML onset. The sequenced sample was PBMCs, obtained from a patient treated with natalizumab. These receptors were obtained from a middle-aged woman with progressive multifocal leukoencephalopathy.

V and J are TRBV6-1 and TRBJ2-1; D is tentatively TRBD1 or TRBD2 (6 bases each). Per germline, CDR1 MNHNS and CDR2 SASEGT. The CDR3 consists of 12 residues. Trimming cost V 6 bases and J 7 bases, with 10 bases left between them. Here the CDR3 reads CASRQGGNEQFF. The CDR3 bases are TGTGCCAGCAGGCAAGGGGGGAATGAGCAGTTCTTC.

The chain has TRBV6-1 and TRBJ1-1; D perhaps matches TRBD1 (5 bases). This CDR3 has 15 residues. Between the trimmed V and J ends, which lost 1 base and 2 bases, there was a span of 11 bases. Germline V gives CDR1 MNHNS, CDR2 SASEGT. Here the CDR3 reads CASSEVTGSNTEAFF. As DNA, the CDR3 is TGTGCCAGCAGTGAAGTAACAGGTAGCAACACTGAAGCTTTCTTT.